Each of the 11 T cell receptor beta chains below was sequenced from the same sample in a study of blood T cell repertoires in COVID-19. Produced via immunoSEQ multiplex PCR; TCRdb's table is partial and in-frame only. Of around 130,000 clones in the sample, about 79% were seen once. The sequencing sample was made of peripheral blood. The origin of the receptors is a woman aged 65 to 85 with acute or convalescent COVID-19.

V usage is TRBV7-2 and J usage is TRBJ1-2, with TRBD1 as a possible D gene (5 bases). V gave up 1 base and J gave up 5 bases, with 14 bases separating them. The germline V gene has CDR1 SGHTA and CDR2 FQGNSA. The CDR3 runs to 15 residues. The CDR3 DNA sequence: TGTGCCAGCAGCTTAGGCGCCGGGACTCTATATGGCTACACCTTC. It is translated as CASSLGAGTLYGYTF.

This chain connects TRBV19 to TRBJ2-3, with no clear D. CDR3 size: 13 residues. Germline V gives CDR1 LNHDA, CDR2 SQIVND (reference sequence). Trimming left V 7 bases short and J 2 bases short, with 10 bases between. Here the CDR3 DNA reads TGTGCCAGTACGCCGGGTTTCACAGATACGCAGTATTTT. It is translated as CASTPGFTDTQYF.

J is TRBJ1-2 and V is TRBV10-3; D may be TRBD1 (5 bases). This CDR3 is 14 amino acids long. Between the trimmed V and J ends, which lost 11 bases and 3 bases, there was a span of 19 bases. Germline assignment: CDR1 ENHRY and CDR2 SYGVKD. The CDR3 reads CASSSGRSDYGYTF. As DNA, the CDR3 is TGTGCCTCTAGCTCAGGGAGGTCAGACTATGGCTACACCTTC.

The CDR3 DNA is TGCGCCAGCAGCTTGGACAGGGGGGGGACCAATACGCAGTATTTT. It encodes CASSLDRGGTNTQYF. The chain links TRBV5-1 to TRBJ2-3, with D perhaps matching TRBD1 (8 bases). CDR1 and CDR2 from the germline V gene are SGHRS and YFSETQ. The CDR3 covers 15 residues. V lost 0 bases and J 7 bases, leaving 15 bases between the germline ends.

The chain has TRBV7-9 and TRBJ1-1, with 8 bases aligning to TRBD1. J lost 3 bases, V lost 1 base, and 7 bases had no gene match. The CDR3 length is 16 residues. CDR1 and CDR2 (germline): SEHNR, FQNEAQ (reference sequence). This CDR3 reads CASSLGRGQVDTEAFF. For the CDR3, the DNA is TGTGCCAGCAGCTTAGGCAGGGGGCAAGTAGACACTGAAGCTTTCTTT.

This sequence joins TRBV4-3 and TRBJ1-4, with 8 bases fitting TRBD1. J gave up 8 bases and V 2 bases, and 10 bases lay outside the gene matches. This CDR3 is 16 amino acids long. Germline CDR1 reads LGHNA; CDR2 reads YSLEER. The CDR3 DNA reads TGCGCCAGCAGCCAAATCCACAGGGGGGACTCCGAAAAACTGTTTTTT. Protein product: CASSQIHRGDSEKLFF.

The rearrangement uses TRBV10-1 and TRBJ2-2, with a weak D call TRBD2 (5 bases). CDR1 and CDR2 from the germline V gene are WNHNN and SYGVQD (reference sequence). The CDR3 has 12 residues. V was cut by 2 bases and J by 9 bases, with 7 bases left in between. CDR3 coding DNA: TGCGCCAGCAGTGAGGCGGGCCGGGAGCTGTTTTTT. Amino acids: CASSEAGRELFF.

In this sample, this clone turned up once. The rearrangement uses TRBV2 and TRBJ2-5; 8 bases match TRBD2. The CDR3 covers 13 residues. J was trimmed by 5 bases and V by 7 bases; bases with no gene match: 6. From germline, CDR1 is SNHLY and CDR2 FYNNEI. CDR3 region: CASKLAEWETQYF. CDR3 DNA: TGTGCCAGCAAACTAGCGGAATGGGAGACCCAGTACTTC. Full variable domain (missing parts from reference TRBV2 and TRBJ2-5): EPEVTQTPSHQVTQMGQEVILRCVPISNHLYFYWYRQILGQKVEFLVSFYNNEISEKSEIFDDQFSVERPDGSNFTLKIRSTKLEDSAMYFCASKLAEWETQYFGPGTRLLVL.

The DNA of the CDR3 is TGCGCCAGCAGCGTAGGACAGGGTCCCTATGGCTACACCTTC. Protein: CASSVGQGPYGYTF. J is TRBJ1-2 and V is TRBV5-1; 8 bases map to TRBD1. The germline V gene encodes CDR1 SGHRS and CDR2 YFSETQ. This CDR3 contains 14 residues. V lost 4 bases, J lost 4 bases, and 6 bases stayed unmatched.

The rearrangement joins TRBV6-6 to TRBJ2-3; weak D call: TRBD1 (6 bases). This CDR3 has 14 residues. Trimming cost V 7 bases and J 3 bases, with 14 bases left between them. The V gene's germline CDR1 is MNHNY and CDR2 SVGAGI (reference sequence). For the CDR3, the DNA is TGTGCCAGCAATCGGGACATAGAGACAGATACGCAGTATTTT. Translation gives CASNRDIETDTQYF.

V gene TRBV5-1 combines with J gene TRBJ1-1; 8 bases align to TRBD1. Germline trimming cut 1 base from V and 5 bases from J; bases unmatched to any gene: 10. The germline V gene has CDR1 SGHRS and CDR2 YFSETQ. CDR3 size: 16 residues. CDR3 loop: CASSLQGAPVYTEAFF. The CDR3 DNA follows: TGCGCCAGCAGCTTGCAGGGGGCGCCGGTGTATACTGAAGCTTTCTTT. Drawing the rest from reference TRBV5-1 and TRBJ1-1, the complete variable domain is KAGVTQTPRYLIKTRGQQVTLSCSPISGHRSVSWYQQTPGQGLQFLFEYFSETQRNKGNFPGRFSGRQFSNSRSEMNVSTLELGDSALYLCASSLQGAPVYTEAFFGQGTRLTVV.